Listed here is a single TCR beta chain. The sample is drawn from a study of cytomegalovirus exposure and HLA in healthy donors. Profiled with immunoSEQ multiplex PCR; TCRdb holds only in-frame clones, not every one. The table shows 180,000 or so clones, with 86% occurring only once. The junction had 0 bases not matched to a gene; V was cut back by 2 bases and J by 0 bases. CDR1 SGHAT and CDR2 FQNNGV come from the germline V gene. The CDR3 has 15 amino acids. V usage is TRBV11-2 and J usage is TRBJ2-1; TRBD2 matches 8 bases. The sample was PBMCs. This TCR was sampled from a man younger than 40 in good health and CMV-seropositive. The CDR3 sequence: CASSLSGSSYNEQFF. CDR3 bases: TGTGCCAGCAGCTTAAGCGGGAGCTCCTACAATGAGCAGTTCTTC.